The 29 T cell receptor beta chains presented below share a single source sample, sequenced in a study of OX40 agonist ivuxolimab in advanced cancers. The method behind the library was the immunoSEQ multiplex PCR assay. Held by TCRdb, this immuneACCESS table contains in-frame sequences only and omits some clones. Under half of the omission traces to an unresolved V gene where checked; the cause of the rest is unknown. The sample profile shows 30,000 to 45,000 clones; 87% of them were found once. The ten top clones hold roughly 32% of the sample. The sequencing used CD4+ or CD8+ T cells sorted from blood, collected in a trial of the OX40 agonist ivuxolimab. These receptors were obtained from an adult with an advanced solid tumor such as melanoma, head and neck, liver or kidney cancer.

This chain joins TRBV6-6 and TRBJ2-1; D is ambiguous. V lost 2 bases and J lost 4, with 6 bases in between. The CDR3 consists of 13 residues. Germline assignment: CDR1 MNHNY and CDR2 SVGAGI (reference sequence). The CDR3: CASSYGQYNEQFF. The CDR3 DNA follows: TGTGCCAGCAGTTACGGGCAGTACAATGAGCAGTTCTTC.

The chain combines TRBV6-6 with TRBJ1-5; a possible D gene is TRBD1 (6 bases). Trimming left V 5 bases short and J 0 bases short, with 8 bases between. The length of the CDR3 is 14 residues. CDR1 MNHNY and CDR2 SVGAGI come from the germline V gene (reference sequence). In DNA, the CDR3 is TGTGCCAGCAGTGGACAGTCTAGCAATCAGCCCCAGCATTTT. It is translated as CASSGQSSNQPQHF.

The chain couples TRBV18 to TRBJ1-1; D is unclear. The ends were cut back, 2 bases at V and 1 base at J, with 14 bases in the middle. From germline, CDR1 is KGHSH and CDR2 LQKENI. The CDR3 loop spans 16 amino acids. The CDR3 protein is CASSPKDRGGNTEAFF. The DNA of the CDR3 is TGTGCCAGCTCACCAAAGGACCGGGGAGGGAACACTGAAGCTTTCTTT.

The V and J genes are TRBV4-1 and TRBJ1-4, with 7 bases identical to TRBD1. Germline CDR1 is MGHRA and CDR2 is YSYEKL. With V trimmed by 1 base and J by 6 bases, 8 bases remained unmatched. The CDR3 covers 16 residues. CDR3 in amino acids: CASSQGNRGKDEKLFF. CDR3 nucleotides: TGCGCCAGCAGCCAAGGAAACAGGGGAAAGGATGAAAAACTGTTTTTT.

This rearrangement joins TRBV9 to TRBJ1-3; no reliable D call. Germline V CDR1 and CDR2: SGDLS, YYNGEE. With 3 bases removed from V and 8 bases from J, the gap between germline ends came to 9 bases. This CDR3 region has 12 residues. The CDR3 loop is CASSAGLDTIYF. The DNA of the CDR3 is TGTGCCAGCAGCGCCGGGTTAGACACCATATATTTT.

The chain joins TRBV6-1 to TRBJ2-3; D is possibly TRBD1 or TRBD2 (5 bases each). Trimming shortened V by 3 bases and J by 2 bases, and 12 bases separated the two germline ends. Germline V gene lookup returns CDR1 MNHNS and CDR2 SASEGT. The CDR3 runs 15 residues. The CDR3 coding sequence is TGTGCCAGCAGTGATTGGGGGACCGCCACAGATACGCAGTATTTT. It yields the protein CASSDWGTATDTQYF.

The chain couples TRBV13 to TRBJ1-4, with D possibly TRBD1 on 6 matching bases. The CDR3 is 14 residues long. Deletions cut 5 bases from V and 2 bases from J, with 9 bases between. Germline lookup yields CDR1 PRHDT and CDR2 FYEKMQ (reference sequence). DNA for the CDR3: TGTGCCAGCAGCCATAGGGGGACTAATGAAAAACTGTTTTTT. The encoded protein is CASSHRGTNEKLFF.

This clone was seen more than once but under ten times. The V gene is TRBV2, the J gene TRBJ2-7, with TRBD1 matching 8 bases. CDR3 length equals 14 residues. J was trimmed by 0 bases and V by 8 bases; bases with no gene match: 6. Germline V gene data show CDR1 as SNHLY and CDR2 as FYNNEI. The CDR3 DNA reads TGTGCCAGCGGGACCGGGACAGGCTCCTACGAGCAGTACTTC. Protein sequence: CASGTGTGSYEQYF. The full variable domain, completed using reference TRBV2 and TRBJ2-7, is EPEVTQTPSHQVTQMGQEVILRCVPISNHLYFYWYRQILGQKVEFLVSFYNNEISEKSEIFDDQFSVERPDGSNFTLKIRSTKLEDSAMYFCASGTGTGSYEQYFGPGTRLTVT.

The chain links TRBV5-1 to TRBJ2-2; a weak D match, TRBD1 (6 bases). Germline V gene sequence: CDR1 SGHRS, CDR2 YFSETQ. This CDR3 comprises 15 residues. Deletions cut 3 bases from V and 3 bases from J, with 12 bases between. CDR3 region: CASSSQGTDTGELFF. CDR3 in DNA: TGCGCCAGCAGCTCCCAGGGGACGGACACCGGGGAGCTGTTTTTT.

The V call is TRBV7-9, the J call TRBJ2-1; a weak D match, TRBD2 (6 bases). Trimming pared 4 bases from V and 3 bases from J, leaving 19 bases between. CDR1 and CDR2 from the germline V gene are SEHNR and FQNEAQ (reference sequence). The CDR3 covers 17 residues. CDR3 residues: CASSSPRRLANYNEQFF. The DNA of the CDR3 is TGTGCCAGCAGCTCCCCCCGCCGGCTAGCGAACTACAATGAGCAGTTCTTC. The entire variable domain, with the rest obtained from reference TRBV7-9 and TRBJ2-1, is as follows: DTGVSQNPRHKITKRGQNVTFRCDPISEHNRLYWYRQTLGQGPEFLTYFQNEAQLEKSRLLSDRFSAERPKGSFSTLEIQRTEQGDSAMYLCASSSPRRLANYNEQFFGPGTRLTVL.

This chain joins TRBV19 and TRBJ1-2; 10 bases fit TRBD1. This CDR3 has 14 residues. Germline-derived CDR1 and CDR2 are LNHDA and SQIVND (reference sequence). V lost 4 bases to trimming and J lost 4 bases; unmatched junction nucleotides: 3. The CDR3 protein is CASSKDRGAYGYTF. The CDR3, as DNA: TGTGCCAGTAGTAAGGACAGGGGGGCCTATGGCTACACCTTC.

The V gene is TRBV19, the J gene TRBJ1-4; a weak D match, TRBD1 (5 bases). This CDR3 is built from 15 residues. The germline V gene has CDR1 LNHDA and CDR2 SQIVND (reference sequence). Trimming took off 6 bases at V and 0 bases at J, with 11 bases between the two ends. The CDR3 loop reads CASRLQGATNEKLFF. The CDR3 region has the DNA TGTGCCAGTAGGTTGCAGGGCGCAACTAATGAAAAACTGTTTTTT.

V and J are TRBV19 and TRBJ2-1, with TRBD1 as a possible D gene (6 bases). Germline V gene data show CDR1 as LNHDA and CDR2 as SQIVND (reference sequence). The CDR3 has 14 amino acids. The V and J ends lost 10 bases and 3 bases respectively, with 16 bases between them. The CDR3 is CATTNRESYNEQFF. The CDR3 DNA is TGTGCCACTACGAACAGGGAAAGCTACAATGAGCAGTTCTTC.

The CDR3 nucleotides read TGCGCCAGCAGCCCGGGACGGTTAGTACGGGGCTACGAGCAGTACTTC. Encoded protein: CASSPGRLVRGYEQYF. The rearrangement uses TRBV4-1 and TRBJ2-7; D may be TRBD1 or TRBD2 (5 bases each). This CDR3 is built from 16 residues. CDR1 and CDR2 from the germline V gene are MGHRA and YSYEKL. The V and J ends lost 4 bases and 3 bases respectively, with 19 bases between them.

In nucleotides, the CDR3 is TGTGCCAGCAGTCCGACAGGGGTTAGAACTGAAGCTTTCTTT. Translating gives CASSPTGVRTEAFF. The V gene is TRBV27, the J gene TRBJ1-1, with 8 bases that match TRBD1. The trim removed 5 bases at V and 5 bases at J, leaving 7 bases unmatched. This CDR3 contains 14 residues. Looked up from germline, CDR1 is MNHEY and CDR2 is SMNVEV (reference sequence).

The chain couples TRBV19 to TRBJ1-2, with 7 bases lining up with TRBD1. CDR1 LNHDA and CDR2 SQIVND come from the germline V gene (reference sequence). V was pared by 1 base and J by 8 bases, with 10 bases of the junction left unmatched. This CDR3 has 15 amino acids. The CDR3 DNA is TGTGCCAGTAGTATAGCAGGACAGGCCTTCGGGGGCTACACCTTC. This codes for CASSIAGQAFGGYTF.

This clone came up once. This rearrangement joins TRBV7-6 to TRBJ2-2; the match to TRBD1 covers 9 bases. This CDR3 is built from 15 residues. CDR1 is SGHVS and CDR2 is FNYEAQ in the germline V gene. Germline trimming cut 5 bases from V and 7 bases from J; bases unmatched to any gene: 8. CDR3 bases: TGTGCCAGCAGCATCACCGGGACAGGGCACGGGGAGCTGTTTTTT. It yields the protein CASSITGTGHGELFF.

V and J are TRBV30 and TRBJ1-5, with 10 bases fitting TRBD1. Trimming took 3 bases from V and 2 from J; bases not matched to a gene: 4. The length of the CDR3 is 15 residues. Germline V CDR1 and CDR2: GTSNPN, SVGIG (reference sequence). CDR3 protein: CAWRRQGAGNQPQHF. CDR3 DNA sequence: TGTGCCTGGAGGAGACAGGGGGCCGGCAATCAGCCCCAGCATTTT.

This CDR3 is CASSLGVKGTEAFF. DNA of the CDR3: TGTGCCAGCAGCCTCGGGGTTAAGGGCACTGAAGCTTTCTTT. This chain connects TRBV7-3 to TRBJ1-1; no clear D. Germline V gives CDR1 SGHTA, CDR2 FQGTGA. Trimming cost V 5 bases and J 4 bases, with 14 bases left between them. CDR3 length equals 14 residues.

This chain connects TRBV19 to TRBJ1-4; 9 bases fit TRBD1. This CDR3 has 14 residues. The V and J ends lost 7 bases and 7 bases, in that order; junction bases with no gene match: 7. From germline, CDR1 is LNHDA and CDR2 SQIVND (reference sequence). The CDR3 DNA reads as TGTGCCAGTACCAGACAGGGGGAAAGTGAAAAACTGTTTTTT. Amino acid sequence: CASTRQGESEKLFF.

This clone appeared once. This rearrangement joins TRBV18 to TRBJ2-3; D gene unclear. This CDR3 comprises 11 residues. CDR1 and CDR2 from the germline V gene are KGHSH and LQKENI. Trimming stripped 6 bases from V and 2 bases from J, with 3 bases between. The DNA of the CDR3 is TGTGCCAGCTCTTCCACAGATACGCAGTATTTT. Its protein is CASSSTDTQYF. Together with reference TRBV18 and TRBJ2-3, the CDR3 gives the full variable domain: NAGVMQNPRHLVRRRGQEARLRCSPMKGHSHVYWYRQLPEEGLKFMVYLQKENIIDESGMPKERFSAEFPKEGPSILRIQQVVRGDSAAYFCASSSTDTQYFGPGTRLTVL.

The rearrangement links TRBV5-1 to TRBJ2-7; D tentatively fits TRBD1 or TRBD2 (6 bases each). CDR1 and CDR2 from the germline V gene are SGHRS and YFSETQ. The CDR3 consists of 16 residues. V shed 3 bases and J shed 6 bases, with 22 bases lying between them. The CDR3 coding sequence is TGCGCCAGCAGCTCCCCCGTCACAGGGACCGGGGGCGAGCAGTACTTC. This sequence encodes CASSSPVTGTGGEQYF. Based on the CDR3 plus reference TRBV5-1 and TRBJ2-7, the full variable domain is KAGVTQTPRYLIKTRGQQVTLSCSPISGHRSVSWYQQTPGQGLQFLFEYFSETQRNKGNFPGRFSGRQFSNSRSEMNVSTLELGDSALYLCASSSPVTGTGGEQYFGPGTRLTVT.

The chain employs TRBV6-1 and TRBJ1-5; no reliable D call. The CDR3 loop spans 13 amino acids. Trimming removed 8 bases from V and 7 bases from J, with 15 bases in between. The germline CDR1 and CDR2 sequences are MNHNS and SASEGT. CDR3 nucleotides: TGTGCCAGCTCTTGGCAGTTCGACCAGCCCCAGCATTTT. Translating it yields CASSWQFDQPQHF.

This clone was counted a single time. The rearrangement links TRBV25-1 to TRBJ2-3; possible D gene TRBD1, 5 bases. V gave up 3 bases and J gave up 0 bases, with 13 bases separating them. The CDR3 has 16 residues. Germline values: CDR1 MGHDK, CDR2 SYGVNS. The CDR3 loop is CASSEAGRTSTDTQYF. In nucleotides, the CDR3 is TGTGCCAGCAGTGAGGCAGGGCGGACAAGCACAGATACGCAGTATTTT. Full variable domain (outside the CDR3, taken from reference TRBV25-1 and TRBJ2-3): EADIYQTPRYLVIGTGKKITLECSQTMGHDKMYWYQQDPGMELHLIHYSYGVNSTEKGDLSSESTVSRIRTEHFPLTLESARPSHTSQYLCASSEAGRTSTDTQYFGPGTRLTVL.

The genes are TRBV6-1 and TRBJ1-1, with D possibly matching TRBD1 (6 bases). Deletions cut 5 bases from V and 4 bases from J, with 17 bases between. The CDR3 sequence is 15 residues long. Germline V gene data show CDR1 as MNHNS and CDR2 as SASEGT. The DNA for the CDR3 is TGTGCCAGCAGTCAACAGGGAGGGCTGTTCACTGAAGCTTTCTTT. Translated: CASSQQGGLFTEAFF.

The chain employs TRBV2 and TRBJ2-7; D possibly corresponds to TRBD1 (7 bases). V was shortened by 5 bases and J by 6 bases, with 20 bases between the two germline ends. Germline-derived CDR1 and CDR2 are SNHLY and FYNNEI. This CDR3 is 15 amino acids long. The CDR3 DNA sequence: TGTGCCAGCAGTCCGGGGTCGCAGGGGGGTGGCGAGCAGTACTTC. This translates into CASSPGSQGGGEQYF.

The chain joins TRBV7-2 to TRBJ2-3; no firm D call. This CDR3 is 14 amino acids long. Germline values: CDR1 SGHTA, CDR2 FQGNSA. Trimming cost V 1 base and J 2 bases, with 7 bases left between them. The DNA for the CDR3 is TGTGCCAGCAGCTTAGGACCGTTCACAGATACGCAGTATTTT. Translation: CASSLGPFTDTQYF.

The chain links TRBV5-1 to TRBJ1-1; D gene unclear. Trimming left V 4 bases short and J 1 base short, with 8 bases between. This CDR3 spans 13 amino acids. From germline, CDR1 is SGHRS and CDR2 YFSETQ. DNA of the CDR3: TGCGCCAGCAGCGAGCTGGGGAACACTGAAGCTTTCTTT. Its protein is CASSELGNTEAFF.

The chain links TRBV13 to TRBJ1-6; no definite D call. Trimming took off 1 base at V and 9 bases at J, with 16 bases between the two ends. The V gene's germline CDR1 is PRHDT and CDR2 FYEKMQ (reference sequence). This CDR3 has 16 residues. CDR3 DNA sequence: TGTGCCAGCAGCTTAGAAGGTGGGATAGCGGGTTCACCCCTCCACTTT. Amino acids: CASSLEGGIAGSPLHF.